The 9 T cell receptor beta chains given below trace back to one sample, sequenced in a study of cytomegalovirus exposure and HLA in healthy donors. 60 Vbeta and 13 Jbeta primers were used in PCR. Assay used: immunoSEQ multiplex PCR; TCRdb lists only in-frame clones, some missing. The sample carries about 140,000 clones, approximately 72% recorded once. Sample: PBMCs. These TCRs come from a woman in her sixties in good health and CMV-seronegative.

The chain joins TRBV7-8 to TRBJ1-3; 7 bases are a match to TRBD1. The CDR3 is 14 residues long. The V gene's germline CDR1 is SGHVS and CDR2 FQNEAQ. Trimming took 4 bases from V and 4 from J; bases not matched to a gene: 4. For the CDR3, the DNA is TGTGCCAGCAGCTCCCGGGACAGAGGAAACACCATATATTTT. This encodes CASSSRDRGNTIYF.

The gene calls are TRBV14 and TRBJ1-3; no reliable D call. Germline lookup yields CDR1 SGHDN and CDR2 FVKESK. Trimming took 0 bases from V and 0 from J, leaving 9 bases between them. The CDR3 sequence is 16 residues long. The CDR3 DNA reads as TGTGCCAGCAGCCAAGAGGTCCTGAGCTCTGGAAACACCATATATTTT. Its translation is CASSQEVLSSGNTIYF.

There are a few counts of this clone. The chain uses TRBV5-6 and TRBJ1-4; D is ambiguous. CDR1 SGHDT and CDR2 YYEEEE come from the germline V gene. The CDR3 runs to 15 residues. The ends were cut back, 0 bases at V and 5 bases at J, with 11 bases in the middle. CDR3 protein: CASSLVGGLNEKLFF. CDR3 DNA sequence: TGTGCCAGCAGCTTGGTTGGAGGTTTAAATGAAAAACTGTTTTTT.

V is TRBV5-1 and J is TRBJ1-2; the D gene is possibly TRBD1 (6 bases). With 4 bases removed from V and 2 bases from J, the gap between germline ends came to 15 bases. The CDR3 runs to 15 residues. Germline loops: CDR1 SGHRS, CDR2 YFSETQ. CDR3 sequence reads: CASSAGLQGNYGYTF. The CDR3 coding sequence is TGCGCCAGCAGCGCGGGCCTCCAGGGGAACTATGGCTACACCTTC.

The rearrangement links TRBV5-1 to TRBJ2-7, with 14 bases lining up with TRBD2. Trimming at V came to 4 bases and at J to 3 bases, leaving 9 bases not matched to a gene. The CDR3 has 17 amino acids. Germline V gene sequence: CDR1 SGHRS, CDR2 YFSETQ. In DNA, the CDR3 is TGCGCCAGCAGCGGGTGGGGACTAGCGGGGGACCTCTACGAGCAGTACTTC. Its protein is CASSGWGLAGDLYEQYF.

The CDR3 region has the DNA TGCGCCAGCAGCTTGGCGGGGACTAGCCCTGAGCAGTTCTTC. It specifies CASSLAGTSPEQFF. J is TRBJ2-1 and V is TRBV5-1; 9 bases are a match to TRBD2. After removal of 0 bases from V and 9 bases from J, the junction contained 4 bases not matched to a gene. Germline V lookup: CDR1 SGHRS, CDR2 YFSETQ. The length of the CDR3 is 14 residues.

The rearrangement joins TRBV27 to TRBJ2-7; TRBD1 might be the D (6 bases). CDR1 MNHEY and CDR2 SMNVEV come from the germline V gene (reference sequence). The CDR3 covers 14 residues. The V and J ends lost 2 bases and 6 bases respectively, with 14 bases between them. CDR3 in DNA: TGTGCCAGCAGTTTACAGGGGTGGGGTGGCGAGCAGTACTTC. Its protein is CASSLQGWGGEQYF.

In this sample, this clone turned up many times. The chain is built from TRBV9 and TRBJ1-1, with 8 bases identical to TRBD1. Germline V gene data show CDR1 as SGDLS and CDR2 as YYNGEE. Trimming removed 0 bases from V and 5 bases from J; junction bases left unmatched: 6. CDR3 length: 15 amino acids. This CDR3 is CASSVEYRGGTEAFF. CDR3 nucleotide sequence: TGTGCCAGCAGCGTAGAGTACAGGGGGGGGACTGAAGCTTTCTTT. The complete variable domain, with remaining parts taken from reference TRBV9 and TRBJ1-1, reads DSGVTQTPKHLITATGQRVTLRCSPRSGDLSVYWYQQSLDQGLQFLIQYYNGEERAKGNILERFSAQQFPDLHSELNLSSLELGDSALYFCASSVEYRGGTEAFFGQGTRLTVV.

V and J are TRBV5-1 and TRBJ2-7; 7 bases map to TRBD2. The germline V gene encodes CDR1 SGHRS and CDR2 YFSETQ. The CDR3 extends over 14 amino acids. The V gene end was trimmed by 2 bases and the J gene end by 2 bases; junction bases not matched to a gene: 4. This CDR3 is CASSFTSATYEQYF. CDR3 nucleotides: TGCGCCAGCAGCTTCACTAGCGCTACCTACGAGCAGTACTTC.